This T cell receptor beta chain is from a study of blood T cell repertoires in COVID-19. This CDR3 is built from 15 residues. Germline values: CDR1 MDHEN, CDR2 SYDVKM. V trimming: 3 bases; J trimming: 5 bases; junction bases outside the gene matches: 9. Cohort allocation depended upon clinical history that participants reported. For recovered donors of Cohort 3, there were two negative PCRs, clearance, or symptom resolution. Original analysis: Reference gene primer amplification gave estimated nucleated cell counts. Data came from immunoSEQ multiplex PCR; TCRdb stores just in-frame clones and leaves some out. V and J calls plus clone size are reproduced from that table; the DNA served to infer D and trimming. The sample lists around 250,000 clones; approximately 85% were seen once.

The chain joins TRBV28 to TRBJ2-5; 7 bases are shared with TRBD2. Sequenced input: PBMCs or T cells enriched from blood (not recorded which). This TCR was sampled from a woman aged 45-65 years who had recovered from COVID-19. CDR3: CASSFPTGGGETQYF. The DNA of the CDR3 is TGTGCCAGCAGTTTCCCCACGGGAGGTGGGGAGACCCAGTACTTC.